This TCR beta chain came from a study of blood T cell repertoires in COVID-19. Germline V gene data show CDR1 as ENHRY and CDR2 as SYGVKD. Losses at the gene ends were 2 bases for V and 4 bases for J; bases not matched to a gene: 13. This CDR3 contains 18 residues. Participants came from about 23 US areas, aged roughly 18 to 95 years. How the authors handled the data: Scientists estimated how many nucleated cells there were by amplifying reference gene primers. This table comes from immunoSEQ multiplex PCR, and its TCRdb copy is limited to in-frame clones, with some not included. That table gives V, J and clone size, and the DNA gave D and trimming. The sample comprises about 230,000 clones, 86% of which are singletons, and about a sixth rests with the top ten.

The sample was PBMCs or T cells enriched from blood (not recorded which). The chain has TRBV10-3 and TRBJ2-1; the match to TRBD1 covers 8 bases. This clonotype originated in a man between 18 and 35 years old who had recovered from COVID-19. CDR3 sequence reads: CAISEDAGGASRYNEQFF. For the CDR3, the DNA is TGTGCCATCAGTGAGGACGCAGGGGGCGCGTCCCGGTACAATGAGCAGTTCTTC.